This TCR beta chain comes out of a study of T cells in Graves' hyperthyroidism and ophthalmopathy. There are a few counts of this clonotype. Its antigen remains unidentified. The study, taken as a whole, reports: A model of 13 V-J features distinguished ophthalmopathy from stable hyperthyroidism. The model predicted ophthalmopathy a median approximately 6.3 months before onset. Clonotypes that were expanded in thyroid above 0.001 mostly appeared in blood too.

RNA transcripts gave rise to amplified TCR beta CDR3 regions. RT-PCR in the first round (using the HTBI primer set) targeted the TCR CDR3. A single record per CDR3 protein comes from TCRdb applying MiXCR to the multiplex PCR reads. The repertoire has over 500,000 distinct CDR3 sequences, 35% to 50% of them found once; the top ten carry roughly 45%. The receptor was isolated from an adult woman with Graves' disease, either hyperthyroidism or ophthalmopathy (not recorded which). Sequences were obtained from peripheral blood or thyroid tissue (not recorded which).

This CDR3 is CASSPIAGGVSYEQYF. CDR3 coding DNA: TGTGCCAGCAGTCCGATAGCGGGAGGCGTCTCCTACGAGCAGTACTTC. The chain employs TRBV27 and TRBJ2-7, with 10 positions matching TRBD2. Trimming cost V 5 bases and J 0 bases; bases outside gene matches: 7. The CDR3 totals 16 residues. Per the germline V gene, CDR1 is MNHEY and CDR2 is SMNVEV (reference sequence).